This T cell receptor beta chain stems from a study of Ad26.COV2.S vaccination and SARS-CoV-2 variants (dated by TCRdb to the early 2020s). Regarding the complete study: Vaccine-arm donors came from COV1001, a multicentre, randomized, double-blind, placebo-controlled phase I-IIa trial of Ad26.COV2.S in healthy adults. Dosing of Ad26.COV2.S was intramuscular, at either 5x10^10 or 1x10^11 viral particles, delivered as one shot or as two shots spaced 56 days apart. TCRbeta repertoire sequencing served as the tool for gauging how specific and how broad the SARS-CoV-2-reactive T cell receptors were following Ad26.COV2.S vaccination. The TCR-sequenced set comprised roughly 30 samples: about 19 Ad26.COV2.S vaccine recipients, 5 placebo recipients and 8 SARS-CoV-2 convalescent individuals. Participants in the trial were split at random into five groups of five each, receiving low-dose or high-dose Ad26.COV2.S once or twice, or else placebo on both occasions. Investigators remained blinded to trial group allocation during experiments and outcome assessment. The research as a whole found: Compared with placebo recipients, Ad26.COV2.S recipients showed higher spike-specific TCR breadth (P = 0.0014). Vaccine and placebo recipients had similar non-spike TCR breadth, a finding consistent with the vaccine containing only spike. After vaccination, spike-specific CD8+ and CD4+ T cell responses were reported to show substantial breadth. The authors noted that total T cell responses may have been underestimated by the TCR breadth and depth analyses. Comparing responses between vaccine doses or regimens was not something the study was powered to do.

The sample holds a few counts of this clone. This clone's antigen is unknown. No quality values exist for individual bases; no much larger clone is one base distant. Explained via the paper, the treatment or condition label denotes: some 20 received Ad26.COV2.S at low or high dose, single or two shots; about 5 received placebo; per-sample allocation not given. For vaccine and placebo recipients, the sequenced repertoires came from samples collected on day 63 after the first injection. Between 29 July and 7 August 2020, Cohort 1b enrolled 20 to 30 adults aged 18-55 years at one site in Boston, USA. Ad26.COV2.S was a replication-incompetent adenovirus type 26 vector expressing a prefusion-stabilized SARS-CoV-2 spike protein from the original Wuhan strain. TCRbeta CDR3 regions were sequenced with the immunoSEQ Assay. After extraction, genomic DNA underwent amplification by bias-controlled multiplex PCR, followed by high-throughput sequencing. Concerning the study's data processing: To quantify the absolute abundance of each unique TCRbeta CDR3 region, sequences were collapsed and filtered. T cell fraction was estimated by normalizing TCRbeta template counts to usable DNA, with usable DNA measured through amplification of reference genes found in all nucleated cells. Repertoire TCRs were annotated as SARS-CoV-2-specific when V gene, CDR3 amino acid sequence and J gene were exactly matched to a known reactive TCR set. The reference SARS-CoV-2 TCR set came from MIRA and was filtered for enrichment in COVID-19-positive ImmuneCODE repertoires, removing public or cross-reactive TCRs. Using the MIRA antigens, annotated TCRs were further analysed by specific ORF or by position within an ORF. Breadth was defined as annotated unique rearrangements over total unique productive rearrangements; depth was the summed frequency of those rearrangements. Two-sided Wilcoxon rank-sum tests were applied when comparing TCR breadth between groups. Held by TCRdb, this immuneACCESS table contains in-frame sequences only and omits some clones. Under half of the omission traces to an unresolved V gene where checked; the cause of the rest is unknown. V and J calls plus clone size are reproduced from that table; the DNA served to infer D and trimming. The sample data list fewer than 900,000 clones, and approximately 88% of these were observed just once. Clones ranked in the top ten supply over 1.3% of the sample.

Sequences were derived from peripheral blood, sampled in a trial of Ad26.COV2.S vaccine versus placebo. The clonotype comes from a person aged 18-60 years who received the Ad26.COV2.S COVID-19 vaccine or a placebo.

This receptor carries the CDR3 CASSRTGGSNQPQHF. The DNA sequence is given as TGTGCCAGTAGTAGGACAGGGGGCTCCAATCAGCCCCAGCATTTT. The rearrangement combines TRBV19 with TRBJ1-5, and 11 junction bases match TRBD1. The CDR3 starts with the cysteine, ends with the phenylalanine, and has 15 residues. Only the CDR3 part of the read is kept: 45 bases, read in frame from the first base. Compared with germline, V lacks 4 bases and J lacks 3 bases; bases without a gene match: 2. Taken from the germline V gene (reference sequence), the CDR1 and CDR2 loops are LNHDA and SQIVND.